This T cell receptor beta chain comes out of a study of control samples from healthy donors and cancer patients. Germline V gene sequence: CDR1 LNHDA, CDR2 SQIVND (reference sequence). V was pared by 4 bases and J by 5 bases, with 7 bases of the junction left unmatched. There are 15 residues in the CDR3. Using immunoSEQ multiplex PCR, the repertoire was profiled, and TCRdb retains in-frame clones only, with some absent. The sample lists 100,000 to 150,000 clones, roughly 91% occurring once. The genes are TRBV19 and TRBJ2-3, with TRBD1 matching over 9 bases. The sequenced sample consisted of PBMCs. This sequence originates from a man in his fifties or sixties with head and neck cancer. As DNA, the CDR3 is TGTGCCAGTAGTAAAGGGACAGGGCAAAGAGATACGCAGTATTTT. Protein: CASSKGTGQRDTQYF.